This T cell receptor beta chain was obtained from a study of T-cell memory formation after mild COVID-19. V lost 3 bases and J lost 6, with 6 bases in between. The CDR3 contains 12 residues. Broader study findings: A second wave expanding day 15 to 37 was CD4+-biased; contracting clones were balanced. Mostly located in CM and EM were contracting CD4+ clones, with contracting CD8+ clones located in EMRA.

This clonotype was observed a handful of times. The target antigen is unknown. TCRdb ran MiXCR on the 5' RACE reads and lists one entry per CDR3 protein. The data contain about 400,000 distinct CDR3 sequences, approximately 16% of them singletons. The chain uses TRBV12-3 or TRBV12-4 and TRBJ1-5; a possible D gene is TRBD1 (5 bases). The TCR was taken from a man younger than 35 who had mild COVID-19 (a few samples of this study predate the infection). Cell type and time point are not known. Sequencing was carried out using PBMCs or a T cell subset sorted from them (not recorded which). In nucleotides, the CDR3 is TGTGCCAGCAGTTTTCAGGGTCAGCCCCAGCATTTT. It is translated as CASSFQGQPQHF.